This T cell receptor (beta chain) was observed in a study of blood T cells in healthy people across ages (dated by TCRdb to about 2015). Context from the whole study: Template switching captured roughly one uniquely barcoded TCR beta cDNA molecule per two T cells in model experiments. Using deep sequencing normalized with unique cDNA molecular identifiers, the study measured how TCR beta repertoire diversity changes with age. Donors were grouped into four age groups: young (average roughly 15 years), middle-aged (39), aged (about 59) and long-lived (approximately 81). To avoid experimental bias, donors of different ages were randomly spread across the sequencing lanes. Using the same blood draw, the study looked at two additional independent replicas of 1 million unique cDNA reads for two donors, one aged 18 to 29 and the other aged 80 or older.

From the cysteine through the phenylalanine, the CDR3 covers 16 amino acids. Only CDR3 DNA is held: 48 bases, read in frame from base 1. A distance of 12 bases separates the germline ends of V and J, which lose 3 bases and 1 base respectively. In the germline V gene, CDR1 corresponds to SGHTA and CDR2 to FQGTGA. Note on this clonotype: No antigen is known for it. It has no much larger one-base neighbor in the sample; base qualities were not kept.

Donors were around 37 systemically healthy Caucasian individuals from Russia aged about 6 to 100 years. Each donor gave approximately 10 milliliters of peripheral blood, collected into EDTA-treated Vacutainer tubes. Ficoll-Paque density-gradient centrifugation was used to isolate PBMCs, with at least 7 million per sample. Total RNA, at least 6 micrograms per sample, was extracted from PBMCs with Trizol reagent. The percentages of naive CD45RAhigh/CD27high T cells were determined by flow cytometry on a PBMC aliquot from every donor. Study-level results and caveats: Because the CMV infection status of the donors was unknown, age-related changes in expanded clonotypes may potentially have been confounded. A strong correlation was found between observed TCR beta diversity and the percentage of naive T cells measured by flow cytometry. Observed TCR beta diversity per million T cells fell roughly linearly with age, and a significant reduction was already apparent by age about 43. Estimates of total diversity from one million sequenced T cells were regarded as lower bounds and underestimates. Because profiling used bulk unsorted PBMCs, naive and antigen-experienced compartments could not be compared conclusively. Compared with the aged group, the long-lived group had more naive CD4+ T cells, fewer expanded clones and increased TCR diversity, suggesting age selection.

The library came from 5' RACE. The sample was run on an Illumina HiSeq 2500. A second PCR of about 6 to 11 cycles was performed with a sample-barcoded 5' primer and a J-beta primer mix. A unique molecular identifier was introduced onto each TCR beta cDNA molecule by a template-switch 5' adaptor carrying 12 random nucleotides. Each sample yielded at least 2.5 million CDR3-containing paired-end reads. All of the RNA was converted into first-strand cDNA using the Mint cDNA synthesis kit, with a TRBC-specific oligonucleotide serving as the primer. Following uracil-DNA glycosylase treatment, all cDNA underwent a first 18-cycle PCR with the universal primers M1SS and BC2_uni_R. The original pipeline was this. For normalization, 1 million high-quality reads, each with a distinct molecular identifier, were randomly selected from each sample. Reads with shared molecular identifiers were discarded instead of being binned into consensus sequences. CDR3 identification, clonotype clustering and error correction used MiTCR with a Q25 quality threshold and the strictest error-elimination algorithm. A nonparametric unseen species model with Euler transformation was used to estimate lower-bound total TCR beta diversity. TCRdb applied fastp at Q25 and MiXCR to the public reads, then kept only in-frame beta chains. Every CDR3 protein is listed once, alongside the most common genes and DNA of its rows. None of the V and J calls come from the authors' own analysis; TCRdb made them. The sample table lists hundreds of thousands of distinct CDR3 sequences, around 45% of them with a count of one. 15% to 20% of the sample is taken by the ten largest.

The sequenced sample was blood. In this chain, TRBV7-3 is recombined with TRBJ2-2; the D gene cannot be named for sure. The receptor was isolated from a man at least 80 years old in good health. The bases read TGTGCCAGCAGCTTCTTCCCAACAGTGAACACCGGGGAGCTGTTTTTT. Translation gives CASSFFPTVNTGELFF.